This TCR beta chain is from a study of cytomegalovirus exposure and HLA in healthy donors. Regarding the study as a whole: What TCR beta sequences reportedly achieved was accurate prediction of HLA-A and HLA-B alleles in most subjects.

Regarding this clone: The antigen is undetermined.

The CDR3 contains 16 residues. The V and J ends lost 3 bases and 6 bases, in that order; junction bases with no gene match: 9. The germline gives CDR1 LNHNV, CDR2 YYDKDF (reference sequence). Both 60 Vbeta primers and 13 Jbeta primers went into the PCR. Some clones are missing from TCRdb's copy, which holds only in-frame ones; the method was immunoSEQ multiplex PCR. The data hold over 130,000 clones, with over 75% observed a single time. The sample comprised PBMCs. The source is a man aged 35-49 years in good health and CMV-seronegative. This rearrangement joins TRBV15 to TRBJ2-1; 9 bases line up with TRBD2. The CDR3 DNA is TGTGCCACCAGCAGCGATCGGACTAGCGTCCGCAATGAGCAGTTCTTC. Translated, it gives CATSSDRTSVRNEQFF.